This is a list of T cell receptor beta chains from one sample in a study of PD-1 blockade in classical Hodgkin lymphoma. Produced via immunoSEQ multiplex PCR; TCRdb's table is partial and in-frame only. The sample holds some 6,800 clones; over 60% are singletons and the top ten take about three fifths. This sample comprised peripheral blood mononuclear cells (PBMCs), obtained at baseline. These TCRs come from a human donor with classical Hodgkin lymphoma. Both conserved end residues are part of each CDR3. Fields, in order: J gene, D gene, clone size, CDR3 length, V gene, CDR3 DNA, CDR3 protein. D genes are given only for firm matches. Only part of the rows carry a size: once, few, many, or a class if the clone is expanded.

>TRBJ1-5|.|once|15|TRBV6-6
TGTGCCAGCAGTCCCCGCGGGAGGATTAATCAGCCCCAGCATTTT
CASSPRGRINQPQHF
>TRBJ2-4|TRBD2|.|16|TRBV7-9
TGTGCCAGCAGCTCAAAGGGACTAGCGGCCTCAAACATTCAGTACTTC
CASSSKGLAASNIQYF
>TRBJ1-5|.|.|15|TRBV7-2
TGTGCCAGCAGTCTTACACCGGTGGGCAATCAGCCCCAGCATTTT
CASSLTPVGNQPQHF
>TRBJ2-7|TRBD2|.|14|TRBV10-1
TGCGCCAGCAGCGCTGGACGGGGGGCCTACGAGCAGTACTTC
CASSAGRGAYEQYF
>TRBJ1-2|.|.|16|TRBV7-8
TGTGCCAGCAGCCCTAGGGTGGGACGGCAGAACTATGGCTACACCTTC
CASSPRVGRQNYGYTF
>TRBJ2-1|TRBD2|.|15|TRBV18
TGTGCCAGCTCACCACCGGTACGGGGGGGGAATGAGCAGTTCTTC
CASSPPVRGGNEQFF
>TRBJ1-5|.|.|15|TRBV6-5
TGTGCCAGCAGTTATTCAGGGGTGGTGGGTCAGCCCCAGCATTTT
CASSYSGVVGQPQHF
>TRBJ1-1|TRBD1|.|13|TRBV2
TGTGCCAGCAGTCAGGGGGCGGTGACTGAAGCTTTCTTT
CASSQGAVTEAFF
>TRBJ2-7|.|.|12|TRBV6-1
TGTGCCAGCAGTGCCCGGGAGTACGAGCAGTACTTC
CASSAREYEQYF
>TRBJ2-7|TRBD1|few|15|TRBV18
TGTGCCAGCTCTCGCTCCGGGACAGGGTACGCCGAGCAGTACTTC
CASSRSGTGYAEQYF
>TRBJ2-7|.|.|17|TRBV7-8
TGTGCCAGCAGCTTAGTAGGATTTCGGCGGAACCCCTACGAGCAGTACTTC
CASSLVGFRRNPYEQYF
>TRBJ1-1|TRBD1|.|12|TRBV9
TGTGCCAGCCAGGGGGTGAACACTGAAGCTTTCTTT
CASQGVNTEAFF
>TRBJ2-7|.|.|16|TRBV7-2
TGTGCCAGCAGCTTAGCCCTATCCGGGACCTCCTACGAGCAGTACTTC
CASSLALSGTSYEQYF
>TRBJ2-3|TRBD2|few|16|TRBV28
TGTGCCAGCAGTTCTCTAGGGACTAGCGGGCGAGATACGCAGTATTTT
CASSSLGTSGRDTQYF
>TRBJ1-3|TRBD1|.|16|TRBV6-1
TGTGCCAGCAGTGAAGCGACAGGGCACTCTGGAAACACCATATATTTT
CASSEATGHSGNTIYF
>TRBJ1-1|.|.|14|TRBV7-9
TGTGCCAGCAGCTTGGGATATTCGAACACTGAAGCTTTCTTT
CASSLGYSNTEAFF
>TRBJ2-1|TRBD2|.|13|TRBV15
TGTGCCACCAGCGCACTTGCGGGAGAAGAGCAGTTCTTC
CATSALAGEEQFF
>TRBJ2-7|.|.|18|TRBV27
TGTGCCAGCAGTGTAGGGAGATGGGGTAGTACAGAAAAAGACGAGCAGTACTTC
CASSVGRWGSTEKDEQYF
>TRBJ2-3|.|.|15|TRBV9
TGTGCCAGCAGCGCCCGGGAGGGGGCGACAGATACGCAGTATTTT
CASSAREGATDTQYF
>TRBJ2-1|.|.|16|TRBV4-2
TGTGCCAGCAGCCAAGATCGGGGGTATCAGGACAATGAGCAGTTCTTC
CASSQDRGYQDNEQFF
>TRBJ1-5|.|.|15|TRBV27
TGTGCCAGCAGTTTCACCGGGATCAGGAATCAGCCCCAGCATTTT
CASSFTGIRNQPQHF
>TRBJ2-5|.|.|13|TRBV6-1
TGTGCCAGCAGTGAGCAGCTCCAAGAGACCCAGTACTTC
CASSEQLQETQYF
>TRBJ1-6|.|once|12|TRBV19
TGTGCCAGTAGTGAAGGCAATTCACCCCTCCACTTT
CASSEGNSPLHF
>TRBJ2-2|.|.|13|TRBV7-2
TGTGCCAGCAGCCCCCAGGTTGGGGGGGAGCTGTTTTTT
CASSPQVGGELFF
>TRBJ1-2|.|.|16|TRBV9
TGTGCCAGCAGCGTAGGATTAATTGGACAGATGACGGGCTACACCTTC
CASSVGLIGQMTGYTF
>TRBJ2-4|.|.|14|TRBV29-1
TGCAGCGTCCCCGACCTGAGGTCCAAAAACATTCAGTACTTC
CSVPDLRSKNIQYF
>TRBJ2-7|.|.|10|TRBV7-7
TGTGCCAGCAGCTCCTACGAGCAGTACTTC
CASSSYEQYF
>TRBJ1-2|TRBD1|.|14|TRBV4-2
TGTGCCAGCAGCCAAGGTCAGGGGGGCGCGCCGGACACCTTC
CASSQGQGGAPDTF
>TRBJ1-2|.|.|13|TRBV25-1
TGTGCCAGCAGTGAATTTCCGGTCTATGGCTACACCTTC
CASSEFPVYGYTF
>TRBJ1-4|.|.|16|TRBV7-8
TGTGCCAGCAGCTCTTGGAGACTGCCAACTAATGAAAAACTGTTTTTT
CASSSWRLPTNEKLFF
>TRBJ1-3|.|.|14|TRBV7-7
TGTGCCAGCAGCTTAGGGCAGCAAGGAAACACCATATATTTT
CASSLGQQGNTIYF
>TRBJ2-7|TRBD1|once|13|TRBV5-1
TGCGCCAGCAGCGGGACAGGGGGCGACGAGCAGTACTTC
CASSGTGGDEQYF
>TRBJ2-1|TRBD2|once|14|TRBV19
TGTGCCAGTAGTCTAGCGGGGGGGTGGGATGAGCAGTTCTTC
CASSLAGGWDEQFF
>TRBJ1-1|TRBD1|.|16|TRBV7-8
TGTGCCAGCAGCTTACGGACAGGTCGCCTGAACACTGAAGCTTTCTTT
CASSLRTGRLNTEAFF
>TRBJ1-6|.|.|14|TRBV4-1
TGCGCCAGCAGCGTTACAGGGTCCTTCTCACCCCTCCACTTT
CASSVTGSFSPLHF
>TRBJ2-7|.|.|14|TRBV6-1
TGTGCCAGCAAAAGGGAACGCTTCCCCTACGAGCAGTACTTC
CASKRERFPYEQYF
>TRBJ2-7|TRBD1|.|16|TRBV12-5
TGTGCTAGTGGTTTGGTACTATCCGGACAGGGGAACGAGCAGTACTTC
CASGLVLSGQGNEQYF
>TRBJ2-5|.|.|14|TRBV7-2
TGTGCCAGCAGCTTAGCGCTCCTACAGGAGACCCAGTACTTC
CASSLALLQETQYF
>TRBJ1-5|.|.|13|TRBV6-4
TGTGCCAGCAGTGACAATAGCAATCAGCCCCAGCATTTT
CASSDNSNQPQHF
>TRBJ1-4|.|.|15|TRBV7-9
TGTGCCAGCAGCCTCCCACAGGGACCTAATGAAAAACTGTTTTTT
CASSLPQGPNEKLFF
>TRBJ2-5|.|once|13|TRBV11-3
TGTGCCAGCAGCCAGAAGACCCAAGAGACCCAGTACTTC
CASSQKTQETQYF